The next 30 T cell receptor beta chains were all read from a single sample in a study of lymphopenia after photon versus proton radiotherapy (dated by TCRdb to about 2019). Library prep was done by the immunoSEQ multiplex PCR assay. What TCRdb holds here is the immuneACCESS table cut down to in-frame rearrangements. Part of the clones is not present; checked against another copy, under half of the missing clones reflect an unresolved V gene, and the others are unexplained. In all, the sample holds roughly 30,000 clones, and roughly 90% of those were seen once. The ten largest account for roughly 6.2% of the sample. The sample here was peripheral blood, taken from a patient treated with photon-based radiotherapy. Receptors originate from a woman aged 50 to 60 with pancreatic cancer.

CDR3 sequence (DNA): TGTGCCAGCAGCCACCGAAAGACAGTATCGAACACTGAAGCTTTCTTT. This gives the protein CASSHRKTVSNTEAFF. This chain connects TRBV7-6 to TRBJ1-1; D may be TRBD1 (5 bases). This CDR3 spans 16 amino acids. The germline V gene encodes CDR1 SGHVS and CDR2 FNYEAQ. V was cut by 5 bases and J by 1 base, with 17 bases left in between.

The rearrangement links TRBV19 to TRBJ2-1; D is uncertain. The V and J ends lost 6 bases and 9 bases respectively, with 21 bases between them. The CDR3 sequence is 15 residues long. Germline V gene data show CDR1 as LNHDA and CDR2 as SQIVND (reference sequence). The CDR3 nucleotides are TGTGCCAGTAGCATATCTACCATTTTAACGACTGAGCAGTTCTTC. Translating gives CASSISTILTTEQFF.

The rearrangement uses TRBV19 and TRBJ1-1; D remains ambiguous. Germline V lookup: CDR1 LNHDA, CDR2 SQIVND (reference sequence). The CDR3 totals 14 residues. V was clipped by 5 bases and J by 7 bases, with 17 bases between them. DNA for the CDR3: TGTGCCAGTAGTTCACATCCCGGTTTATATGAAGCTTTCTTT. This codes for CASSSHPGLYEAFF.

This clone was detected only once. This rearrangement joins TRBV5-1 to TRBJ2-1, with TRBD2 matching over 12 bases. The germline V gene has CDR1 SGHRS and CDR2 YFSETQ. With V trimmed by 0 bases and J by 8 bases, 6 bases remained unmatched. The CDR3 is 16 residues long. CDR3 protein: CASSLDGLAGSYEQFF. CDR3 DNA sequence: TGCGCCAGCAGCTTGGACGGACTAGCGGGATCCTATGAGCAGTTCTTC.

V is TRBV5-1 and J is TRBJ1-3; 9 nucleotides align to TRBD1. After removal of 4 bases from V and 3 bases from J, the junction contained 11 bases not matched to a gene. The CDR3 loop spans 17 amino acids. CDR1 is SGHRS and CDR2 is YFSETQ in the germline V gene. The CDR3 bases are TGCGCCAGCAGCCCTCCGGGACAGGGACTCGATGGAAACACCATATATTTT. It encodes CASSPPGQGLDGNTIYF.

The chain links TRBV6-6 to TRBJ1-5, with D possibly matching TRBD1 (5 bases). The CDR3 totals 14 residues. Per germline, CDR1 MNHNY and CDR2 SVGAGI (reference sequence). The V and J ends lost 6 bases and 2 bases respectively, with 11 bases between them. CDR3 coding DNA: TGTGCCAGCAGCACAGGATCGGGCAATCAGCCCCAGCATTTT. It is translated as CASSTGSGNQPQHF.

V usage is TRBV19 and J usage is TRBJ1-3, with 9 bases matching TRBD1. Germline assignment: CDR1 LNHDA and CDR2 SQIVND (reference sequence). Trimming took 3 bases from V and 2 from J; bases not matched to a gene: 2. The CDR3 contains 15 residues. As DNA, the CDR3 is TGTGCCAGTAGTATCGGGACAGGGACTGGAAACACCATATATTTT. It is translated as CASSIGTGTGNTIYF.

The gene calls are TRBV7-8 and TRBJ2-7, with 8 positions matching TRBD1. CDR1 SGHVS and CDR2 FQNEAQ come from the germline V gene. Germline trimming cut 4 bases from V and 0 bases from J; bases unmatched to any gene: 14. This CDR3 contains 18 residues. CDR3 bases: TGTGCCAGCAGCTCCCCCCTGAGGCGAGGACAGGGCTCCTACGAGCAGTACTTC. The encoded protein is CASSSPLRRGQGSYEQYF.

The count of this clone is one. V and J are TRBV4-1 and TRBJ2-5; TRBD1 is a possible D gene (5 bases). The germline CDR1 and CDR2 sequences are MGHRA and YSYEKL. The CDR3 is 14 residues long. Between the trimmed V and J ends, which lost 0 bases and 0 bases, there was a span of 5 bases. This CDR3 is CASSQDRDQETQYF. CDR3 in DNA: TGCGCCAGCAGCCAAGACAGGGACCAAGAGACCCAGTACTTC.

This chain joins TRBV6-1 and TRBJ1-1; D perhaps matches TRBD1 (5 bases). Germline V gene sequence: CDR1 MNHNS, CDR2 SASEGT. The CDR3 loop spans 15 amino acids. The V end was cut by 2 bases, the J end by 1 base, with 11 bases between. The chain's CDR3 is CASSEQIQGNTEAFF. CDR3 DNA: TGTGCCAGCAGTGAACAAATCCAGGGGAACACTGAAGCTTTCTTT.

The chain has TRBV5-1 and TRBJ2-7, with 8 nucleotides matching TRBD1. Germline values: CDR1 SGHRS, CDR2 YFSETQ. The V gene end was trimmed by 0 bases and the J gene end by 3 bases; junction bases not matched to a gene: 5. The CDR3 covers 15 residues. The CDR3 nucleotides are TGCGCCAGCAGCTTGGGAACCGGGACAGGCTACGAGCAGTACTTC. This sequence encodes CASSLGTGTGYEQYF.

The CDR3 loop is CASSLGLAGGTNEQFF. The CDR3 coding sequence is TGTGCCAGCAGCTTGGGACTAGCGGGAGGTACGAATGAGCAGTTCTTC. The V call is TRBV11-3, the J call TRBJ2-1; 15 positions match TRBD2. Germline CDR1 reads SGHNT; CDR2 reads YENEEA. V shed 3 bases, J shed 7 bases, and the junction held 4 bases outside the gene matches. CDR3 size: 16 residues.

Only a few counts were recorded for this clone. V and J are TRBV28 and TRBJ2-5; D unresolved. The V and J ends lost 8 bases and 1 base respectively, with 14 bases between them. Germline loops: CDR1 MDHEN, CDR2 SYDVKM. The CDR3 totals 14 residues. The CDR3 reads CASYPNWGQETQYF. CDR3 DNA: TGTGCCAGCTACCCTAACTGGGGCCAAGAGACCCAGTACTTC.

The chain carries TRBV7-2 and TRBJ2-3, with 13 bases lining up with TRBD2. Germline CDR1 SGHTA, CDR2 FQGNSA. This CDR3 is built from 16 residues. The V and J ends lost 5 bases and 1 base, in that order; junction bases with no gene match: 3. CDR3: CASSQTSGRGTDTQYF. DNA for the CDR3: TGTGCCAGCAGCCAAACTAGCGGGAGGGGCACAGATACGCAGTATTTT.

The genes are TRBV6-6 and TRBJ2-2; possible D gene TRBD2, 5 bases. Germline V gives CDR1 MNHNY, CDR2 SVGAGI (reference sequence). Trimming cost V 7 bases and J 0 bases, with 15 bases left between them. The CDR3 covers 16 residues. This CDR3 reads CASTPRGQTNTGELFF. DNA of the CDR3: TGTGCCAGCACTCCCCGAGGGCAGACGAACACCGGGGAGCTGTTTTTT.

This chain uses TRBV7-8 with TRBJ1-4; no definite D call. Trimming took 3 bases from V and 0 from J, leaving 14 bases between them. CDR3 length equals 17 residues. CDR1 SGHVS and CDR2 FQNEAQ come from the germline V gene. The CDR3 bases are TGTGCCAGCAGCTTCCCCATTGTGGACTCAACTAATGAAAAACTGTTTTTT. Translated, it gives CASSFPIVDSTNEKLFF.

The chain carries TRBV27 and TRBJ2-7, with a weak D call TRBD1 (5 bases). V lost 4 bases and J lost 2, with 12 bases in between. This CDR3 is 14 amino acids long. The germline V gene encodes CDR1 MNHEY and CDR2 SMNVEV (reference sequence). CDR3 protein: CASSSSMGPYEQYF. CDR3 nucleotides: TGTGCCAGCAGTTCCAGTATGGGGCCCTACGAGCAGTACTTC.

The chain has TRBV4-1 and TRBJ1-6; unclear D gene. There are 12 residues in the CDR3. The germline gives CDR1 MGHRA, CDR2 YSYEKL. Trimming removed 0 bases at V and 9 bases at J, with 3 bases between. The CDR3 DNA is TGCGCCAGCAGCCAAGATACTTCACCCCTCCACTTT. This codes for CASSQDTSPLHF.

For the CDR3, the DNA is TGTGCCAGCAGTTTGACCTCCTGGAGCTCCTACAATGAGCAGTTCTTC. Protein sequence: CASSLTSWSSYNEQFF. This chain uses TRBV27 with TRBJ2-1; D unresolved. V was pared by 3 bases and J by 0 bases, with 12 bases between. In germline, CDR1 is MNHEY, CDR2 SMNVEV (reference sequence). The CDR3 has 16 residues.

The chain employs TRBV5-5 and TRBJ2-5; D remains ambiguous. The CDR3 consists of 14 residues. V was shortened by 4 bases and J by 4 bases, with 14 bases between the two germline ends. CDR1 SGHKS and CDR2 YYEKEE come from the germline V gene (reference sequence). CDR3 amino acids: CASSPRPIGETQYF. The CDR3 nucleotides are TGTGCCAGCAGCCCTAGACCCATTGGAGAGACCCAGTACTTC.

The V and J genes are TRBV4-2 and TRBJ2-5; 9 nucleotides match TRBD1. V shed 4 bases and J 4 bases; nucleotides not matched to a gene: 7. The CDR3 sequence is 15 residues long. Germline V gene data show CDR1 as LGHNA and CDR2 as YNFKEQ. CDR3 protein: CASSRGTGSAETQYF. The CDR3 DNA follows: TGTGCCAGCAGCCGGGGGACAGGGTCGGCAGAGACCCAGTACTTC.

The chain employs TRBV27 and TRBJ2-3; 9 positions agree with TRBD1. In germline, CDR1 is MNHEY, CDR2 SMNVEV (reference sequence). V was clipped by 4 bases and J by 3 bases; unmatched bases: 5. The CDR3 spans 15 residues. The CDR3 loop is CASSWGTGRTDTQYF. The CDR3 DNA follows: TGTGCCAGCAGTTGGGGGACAGGGCGTACAGATACGCAGTATTTT.

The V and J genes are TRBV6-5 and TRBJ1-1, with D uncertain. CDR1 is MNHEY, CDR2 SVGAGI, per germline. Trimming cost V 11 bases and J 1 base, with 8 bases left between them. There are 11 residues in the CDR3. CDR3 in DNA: TGTGCCGCCGGACCGAACACTGAAGCTTTCTTT. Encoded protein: CAAGPNTEAFF.

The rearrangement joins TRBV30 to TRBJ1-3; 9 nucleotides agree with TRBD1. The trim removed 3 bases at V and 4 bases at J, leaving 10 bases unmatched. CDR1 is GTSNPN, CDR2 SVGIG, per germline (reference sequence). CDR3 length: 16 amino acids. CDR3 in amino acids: CAWSRAGTGSGNTIYF. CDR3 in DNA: TGTGCCTGGAGCAGAGCTGGGACAGGGTCCGGAAACACCATATATTTT.

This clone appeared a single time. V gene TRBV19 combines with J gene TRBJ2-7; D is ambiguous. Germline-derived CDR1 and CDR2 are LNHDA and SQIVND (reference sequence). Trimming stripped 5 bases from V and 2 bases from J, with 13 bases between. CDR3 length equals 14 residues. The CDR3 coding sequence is TGTGCCAGTAGTGACGGCCTACCTACCTACGAGCAGTACTTC. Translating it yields CASSDGLPTYEQYF. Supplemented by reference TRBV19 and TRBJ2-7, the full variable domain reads DGGITQSPKYLFRKEGQNVTLSCEQNLNHDAMYWYRQDPGQGLRLIYYSQIVNDFQKGDIAEGYSVSREKKESFPLTVTSAQKNPTAFYLCASSDGLPTYEQYFGPGTRLTVT.

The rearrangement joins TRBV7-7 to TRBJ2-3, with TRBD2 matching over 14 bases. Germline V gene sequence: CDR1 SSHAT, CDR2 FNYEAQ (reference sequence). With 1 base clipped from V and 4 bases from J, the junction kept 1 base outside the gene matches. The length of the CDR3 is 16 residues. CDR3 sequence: CASSLGGLAGADTQYF. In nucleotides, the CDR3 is TGTGCCAGCAGCTTAGGGGGACTAGCGGGAGCAGATACGCAGTATTTT.

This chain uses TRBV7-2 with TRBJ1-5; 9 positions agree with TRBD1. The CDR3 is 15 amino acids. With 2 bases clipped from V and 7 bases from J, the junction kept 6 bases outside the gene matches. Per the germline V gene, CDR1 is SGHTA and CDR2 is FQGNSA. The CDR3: CASSLRTGEGQPQHF. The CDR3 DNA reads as TGTGCCAGCAGCTTAAGGACAGGGGAAGGGCAGCCCCAGCATTTT.

The DNA for the CDR3 is TGTGCCAGCAGCGTTCACTTTGGGGGTTCCGAGCAGTACTTC. Translating gives CASSVHFGGSEQYF. This chain uses TRBV9 with TRBJ2-7, with D possibly called TRBD1 or TRBD2 (5 bases each). Germline CDR1 and CDR2: SGDLS and YYNGEE. V was trimmed by 2 bases and J by 6 bases, leaving 15 bases between them. The length of the CDR3 is 14 residues.

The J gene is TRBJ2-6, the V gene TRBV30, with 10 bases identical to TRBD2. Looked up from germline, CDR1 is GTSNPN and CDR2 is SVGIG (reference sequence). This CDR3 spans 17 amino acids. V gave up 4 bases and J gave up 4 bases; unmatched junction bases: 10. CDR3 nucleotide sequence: TGTGCCTGGAAGGAAGCGGGAGGGCCGGCGGGGGCCAACGTCCTGACTTTC. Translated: CAWKEAGGPAGANVLTF.

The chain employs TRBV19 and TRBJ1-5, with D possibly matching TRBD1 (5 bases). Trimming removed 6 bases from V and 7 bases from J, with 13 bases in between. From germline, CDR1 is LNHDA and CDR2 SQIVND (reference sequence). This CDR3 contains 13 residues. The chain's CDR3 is CASRLQQGQPQHF. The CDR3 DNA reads TGTGCCAGTAGGTTACAGCAGGGCCAGCCCCAGCATTTT.